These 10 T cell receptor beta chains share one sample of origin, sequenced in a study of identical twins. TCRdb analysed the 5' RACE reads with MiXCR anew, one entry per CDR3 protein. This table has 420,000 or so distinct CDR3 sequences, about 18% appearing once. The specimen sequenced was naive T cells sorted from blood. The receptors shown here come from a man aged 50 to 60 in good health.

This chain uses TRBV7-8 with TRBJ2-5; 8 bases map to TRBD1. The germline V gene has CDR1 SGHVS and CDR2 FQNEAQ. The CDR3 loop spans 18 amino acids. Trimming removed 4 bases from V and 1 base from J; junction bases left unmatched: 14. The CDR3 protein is CASSSSSRTGMGQETQYF. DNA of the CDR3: TGTGCCAGCAGCTCCAGCTCCCGGACAGGGATGGGCCAAGAGACCCAGTACTTC. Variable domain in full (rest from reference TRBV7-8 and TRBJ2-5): GAGVSQSPRYKVAKRGQDVALRCDPISGHVSLFWYQQALGQGPEFLTYFQNEAQLDKSGLPSDRFFAERPEGSVSTLKIQRTQQEDSAVYLCASSSSSRTGMGQETQYFGPGTRLLVL.

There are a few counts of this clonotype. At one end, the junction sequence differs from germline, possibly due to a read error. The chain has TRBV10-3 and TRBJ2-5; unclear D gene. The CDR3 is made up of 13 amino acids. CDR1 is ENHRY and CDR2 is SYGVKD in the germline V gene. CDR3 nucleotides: TGTGCCATCGGTGAGCAGTTCCAAGAGACCCAGTACTTC. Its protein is CAIGEQFQETQYF.

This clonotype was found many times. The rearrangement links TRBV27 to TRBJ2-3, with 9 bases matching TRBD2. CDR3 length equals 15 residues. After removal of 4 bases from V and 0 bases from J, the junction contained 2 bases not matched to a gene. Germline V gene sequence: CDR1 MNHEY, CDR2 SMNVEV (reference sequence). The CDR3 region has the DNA TGTGCCAGCAGTTACGCGGGGGGGAGCACAGATACGCAGTATTTT. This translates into CASSYAGGSTDTQYF.

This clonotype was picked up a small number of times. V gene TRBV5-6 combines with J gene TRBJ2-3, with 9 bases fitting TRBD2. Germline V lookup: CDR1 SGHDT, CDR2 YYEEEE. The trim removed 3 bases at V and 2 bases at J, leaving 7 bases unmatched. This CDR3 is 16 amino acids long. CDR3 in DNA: TGTGCCAGCAGCTCCCGTCCTAGCGGGAACACAGATACGCAGTATTTT. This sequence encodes CASSSRPSGNTDTQYF.

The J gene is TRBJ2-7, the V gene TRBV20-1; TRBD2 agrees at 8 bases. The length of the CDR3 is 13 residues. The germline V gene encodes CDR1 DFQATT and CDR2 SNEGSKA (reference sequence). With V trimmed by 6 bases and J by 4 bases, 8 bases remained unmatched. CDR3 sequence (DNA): TGCAGTGCCCACAGCGGGGGAGGTTACGAGCAGTACTTC. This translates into CSAHSGGGYEQYF.

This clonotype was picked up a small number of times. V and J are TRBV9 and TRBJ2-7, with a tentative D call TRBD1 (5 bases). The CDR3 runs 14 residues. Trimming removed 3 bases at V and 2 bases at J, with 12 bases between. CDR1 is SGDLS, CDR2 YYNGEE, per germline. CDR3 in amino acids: CASSAFDRPYEQYF. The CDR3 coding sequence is TGTGCCAGCAGCGCCTTCGACAGACCCTACGAGCAGTACTTC.

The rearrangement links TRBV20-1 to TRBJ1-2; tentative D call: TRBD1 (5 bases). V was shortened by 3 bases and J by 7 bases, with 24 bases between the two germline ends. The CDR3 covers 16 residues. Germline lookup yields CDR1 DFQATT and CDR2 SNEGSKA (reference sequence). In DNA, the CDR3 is TGCAGTGCTAGGGGAATTAGACAGCTACCATTAGTTGGCTACACCTTC. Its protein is CSARGIRQLPLVGYTF.

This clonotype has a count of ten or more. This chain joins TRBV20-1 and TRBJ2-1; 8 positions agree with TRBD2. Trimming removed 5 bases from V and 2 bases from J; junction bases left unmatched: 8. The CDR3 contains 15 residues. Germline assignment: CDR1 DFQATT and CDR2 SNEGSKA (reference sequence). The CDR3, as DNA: TGCAGTGCTCCTAGTCTACTAGCGGCCTACAATGAGCAGTTCTTC. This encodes CSAPSLLAAYNEQFF.

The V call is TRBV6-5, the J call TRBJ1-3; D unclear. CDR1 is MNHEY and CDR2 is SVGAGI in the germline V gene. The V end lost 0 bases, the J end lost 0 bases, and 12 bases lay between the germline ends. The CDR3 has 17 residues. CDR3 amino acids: CASSYSTRFLSGNTIYF. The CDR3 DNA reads TGTGCCAGCAGTTACTCGACTCGCTTCCTCTCTGGAAACACCATATATTTT.

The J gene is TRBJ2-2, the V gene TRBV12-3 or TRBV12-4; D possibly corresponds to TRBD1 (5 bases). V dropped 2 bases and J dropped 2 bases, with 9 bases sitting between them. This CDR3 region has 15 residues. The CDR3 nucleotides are TGTGCCAGCAGTTTAAACAGGTTCAACACCGGGGAGCTGTTTTTT. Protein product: CASSLNRFNTGELFF.